This T cell receptor beta chain is drawn from a study of regulatory T cells in long-lasting Graves disease. The time point denotes: persistent/refractory GD, antithyroid drugs over 5 years with positive TRAb. PBMCs were the source of the RNA used for TCR sequencing. The study's findings and limits: For persistent Graves' patients, TCR diversity was lower than for newly diagnosed ones.

Both iRepertoire HTBI primers and Arm-PCR of CDR3 regions were used to build the TCR beta libraries. TCRdb processed the multiplex PCR reads anew with MiXCR; each CDR3 protein has one entry. Among hundreds of thousands of distinct CDR3 sequences listed, around 30% were seen once. For this clonotype: No antigen is known for it.

Germline V gene lookup returns CDR1 SGHRS and CDR2 YFSETQ. The germline V and J ends were trimmed by 1 base and 1 base, with 11 bases remaining between them. CDR3 length: 15 amino acids. The rearrangement uses TRBV5-1 and TRBJ1-1; D gene unclear. The clonotype comes from a female donor with Graves disease. The source material was peripheral blood mononuclear cells (PBMCs), sampled when the disease was refractory, from a patient treated with antithyroid drugs. CDR3 DNA sequence: TGCGCCAGCAGCTTGCTTCCGAGACAGAACACTGAAGCTTTCTTT. Residues: CASSLLPRQNTEAFF.